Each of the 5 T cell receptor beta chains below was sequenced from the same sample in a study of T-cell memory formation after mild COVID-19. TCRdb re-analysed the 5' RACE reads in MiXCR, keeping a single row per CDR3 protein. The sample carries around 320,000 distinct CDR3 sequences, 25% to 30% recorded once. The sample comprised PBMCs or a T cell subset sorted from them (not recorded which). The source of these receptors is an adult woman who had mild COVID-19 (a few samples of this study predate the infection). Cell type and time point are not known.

CDR3 sequence: CASSWTGDEQFF. The CDR3 DNA sequence: TGCGCCAGCAGCTGGACAGGGGATGAGCAGTTCTTC. The rearrangement joins TRBV5-1 to TRBJ2-1; 9 nucleotides line up with TRBD1. Germline values: CDR1 SGHRS, CDR2 YFSETQ. Trimming cost V 3 bases and J 8 bases; bases outside gene matches: 0. The CDR3 totals 12 residues.

The CDR3 bases are TGTGCCACCAGTGATCCCCGACAGGCGAACACCGGGGAGCTGTTTTTT. This codes for CATSDPRQANTGELFF. J is TRBJ2-2 and V is TRBV24-1; TRBD1 is a possible D gene (6 bases). Trimming pared 3 bases from V and 0 bases from J, leaving 10 bases between. Germline values: CDR1 KGHDR, CDR2 SFDVKD. The CDR3 is 16 amino acids.

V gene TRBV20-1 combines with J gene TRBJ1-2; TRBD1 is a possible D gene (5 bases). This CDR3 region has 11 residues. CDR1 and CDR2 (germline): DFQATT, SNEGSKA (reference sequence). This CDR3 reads CGAREGYGYTF. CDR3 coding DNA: TGCGGGGCCCGCGAAGGGTATGGCTACACCTTC.

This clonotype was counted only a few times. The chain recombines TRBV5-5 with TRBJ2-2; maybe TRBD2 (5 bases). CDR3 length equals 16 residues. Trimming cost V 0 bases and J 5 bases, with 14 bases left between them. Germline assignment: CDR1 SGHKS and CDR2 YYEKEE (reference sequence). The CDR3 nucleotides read TGTGCCAGCAGCTTGGGTGTAGCGTTGAGGACCGGGGAGCTGTTTTTT. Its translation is CASSLGVALRTGELFF.

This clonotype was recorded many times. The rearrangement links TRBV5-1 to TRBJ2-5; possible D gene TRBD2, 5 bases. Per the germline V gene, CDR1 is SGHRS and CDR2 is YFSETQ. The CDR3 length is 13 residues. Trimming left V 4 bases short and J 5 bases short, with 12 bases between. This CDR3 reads CASSPGGWETQYF. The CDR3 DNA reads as TGCGCCAGCAGCCCCGGAGGATGGGAGACCCAGTACTTC.